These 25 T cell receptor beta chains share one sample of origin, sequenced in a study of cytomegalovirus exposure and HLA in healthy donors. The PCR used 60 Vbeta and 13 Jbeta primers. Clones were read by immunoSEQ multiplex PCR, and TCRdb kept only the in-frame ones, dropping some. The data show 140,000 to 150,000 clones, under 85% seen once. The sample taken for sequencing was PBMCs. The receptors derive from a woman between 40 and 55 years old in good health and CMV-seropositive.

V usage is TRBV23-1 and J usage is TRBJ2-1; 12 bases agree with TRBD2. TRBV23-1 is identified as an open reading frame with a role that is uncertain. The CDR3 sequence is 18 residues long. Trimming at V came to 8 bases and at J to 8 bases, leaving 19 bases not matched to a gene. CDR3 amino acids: CASGDLKTLAGGIHEQFF. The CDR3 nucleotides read TGCGCCAGCGGAGACTTAAAAACTCTAGCGGGGGGGATCCATGAGCAGTTCTTC.

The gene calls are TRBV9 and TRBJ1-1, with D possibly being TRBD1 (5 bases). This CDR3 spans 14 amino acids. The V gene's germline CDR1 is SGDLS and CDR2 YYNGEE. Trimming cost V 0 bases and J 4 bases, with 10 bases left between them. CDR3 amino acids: CASSVGPGSTEAFF. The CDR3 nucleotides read TGTGCCAGCAGCGTAGGCCCAGGGTCCACTGAAGCTTTCTTT.

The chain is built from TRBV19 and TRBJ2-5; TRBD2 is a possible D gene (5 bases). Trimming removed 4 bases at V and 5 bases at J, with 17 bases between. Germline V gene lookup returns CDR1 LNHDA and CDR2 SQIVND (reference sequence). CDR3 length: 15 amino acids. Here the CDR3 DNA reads TGTGCCAGTAGTAGGCCGGGAACCCTCGGGGAGACCCAGTACTTC. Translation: CASSRPGTLGETQYF.

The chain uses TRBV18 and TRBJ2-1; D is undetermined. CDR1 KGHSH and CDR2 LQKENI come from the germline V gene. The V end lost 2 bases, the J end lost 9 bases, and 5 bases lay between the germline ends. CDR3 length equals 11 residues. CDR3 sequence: CASSPNIEQFF. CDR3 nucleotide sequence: TGTGCCAGCTCACCAAACATTGAGCAGTTCTTC.

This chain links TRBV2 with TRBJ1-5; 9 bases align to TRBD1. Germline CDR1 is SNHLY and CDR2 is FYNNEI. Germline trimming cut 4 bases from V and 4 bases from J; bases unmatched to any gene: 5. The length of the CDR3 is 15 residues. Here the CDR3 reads CASSGGQGVNQPQHF. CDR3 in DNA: TGTGCCAGCAGTGGGGGACAGGGTGTTAATCAGCCCCAGCATTTT.

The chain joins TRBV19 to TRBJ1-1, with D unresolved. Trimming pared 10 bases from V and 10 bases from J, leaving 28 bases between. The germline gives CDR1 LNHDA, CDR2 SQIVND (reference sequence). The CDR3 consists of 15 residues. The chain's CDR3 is CANPEPRERRGGAFF. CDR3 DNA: TGTGCCAACCCCGAACCCCGGGAGAGGCGTGGTGGAGCTTTCTTT.

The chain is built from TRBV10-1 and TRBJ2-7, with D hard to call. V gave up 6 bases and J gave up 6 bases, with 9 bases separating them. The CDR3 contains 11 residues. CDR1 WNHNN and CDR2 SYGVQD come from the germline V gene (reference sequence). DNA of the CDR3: TGCGCCAGCAGCTATTTGTGCGAGCAGTACTTC. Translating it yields CASSYLCEQYF.

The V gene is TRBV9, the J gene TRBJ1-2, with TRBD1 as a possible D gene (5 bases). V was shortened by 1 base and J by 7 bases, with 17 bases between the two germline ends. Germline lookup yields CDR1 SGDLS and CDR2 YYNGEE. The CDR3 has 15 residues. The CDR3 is CASSVLQGGTGGYTF. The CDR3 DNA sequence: TGTGCCAGCAGCGTATTGCAGGGCGGAACGGGTGGCTACACCTTC.

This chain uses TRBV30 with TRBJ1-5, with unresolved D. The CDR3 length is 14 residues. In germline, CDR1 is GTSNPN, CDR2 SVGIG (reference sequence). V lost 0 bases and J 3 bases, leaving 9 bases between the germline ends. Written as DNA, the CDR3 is TGTGCCTGGAGTGTCTCCACAAACAATCAGCCCCAGCATTTT. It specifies CAWSVSTNNQPQHF.

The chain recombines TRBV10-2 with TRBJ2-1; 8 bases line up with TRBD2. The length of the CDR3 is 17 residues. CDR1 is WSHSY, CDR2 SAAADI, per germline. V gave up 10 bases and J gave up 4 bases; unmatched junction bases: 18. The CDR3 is CAITRGTGGGRYNEQFF. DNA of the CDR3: TGCGCCATCACACGGGGGACTGGCGGGGGGAGATACAATGAGCAGTTCTTC.

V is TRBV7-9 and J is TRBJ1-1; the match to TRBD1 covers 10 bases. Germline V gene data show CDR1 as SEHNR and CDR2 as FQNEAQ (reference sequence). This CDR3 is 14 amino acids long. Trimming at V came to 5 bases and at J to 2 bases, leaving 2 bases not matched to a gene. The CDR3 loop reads CASSQTGGNTEAFF. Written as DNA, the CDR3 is TGTGCCAGCAGCCAGACAGGGGGCAACACTGAAGCTTTCTTT.

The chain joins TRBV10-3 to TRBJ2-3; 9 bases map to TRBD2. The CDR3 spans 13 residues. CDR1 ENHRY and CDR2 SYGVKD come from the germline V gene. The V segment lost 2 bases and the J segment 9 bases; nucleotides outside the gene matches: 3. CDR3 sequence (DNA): TGTGCCATCAGTGAGGTAGCGGGGGAAACGCAGTATTTT. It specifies CAISEVAGETQYF.

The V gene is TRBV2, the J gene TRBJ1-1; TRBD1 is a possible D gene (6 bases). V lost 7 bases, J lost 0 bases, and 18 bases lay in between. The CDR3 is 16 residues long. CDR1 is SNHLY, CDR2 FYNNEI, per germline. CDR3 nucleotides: TGTGCCAGCATCGAGGGGGGGGCCAGAATGAACACTGAAGCTTTCTTT. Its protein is CASIEGGARMNTEAFF.

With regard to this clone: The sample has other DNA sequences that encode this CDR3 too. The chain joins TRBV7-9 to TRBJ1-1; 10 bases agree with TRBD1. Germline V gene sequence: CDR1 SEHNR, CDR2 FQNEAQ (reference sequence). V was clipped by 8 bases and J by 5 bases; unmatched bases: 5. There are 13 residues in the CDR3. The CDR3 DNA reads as TGTGCCAGCTCAGGACAGGGGGGTACTGAAGCTTTCTTT. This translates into CASSGQGGTEAFF.

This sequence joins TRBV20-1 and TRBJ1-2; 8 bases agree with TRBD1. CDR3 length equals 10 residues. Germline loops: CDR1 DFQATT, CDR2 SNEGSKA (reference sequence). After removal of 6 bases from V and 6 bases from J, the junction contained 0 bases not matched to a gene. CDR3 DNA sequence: TGCAGTGCGACAGGGGATGGCTACACCTTC. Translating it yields CSATGDGYTF.

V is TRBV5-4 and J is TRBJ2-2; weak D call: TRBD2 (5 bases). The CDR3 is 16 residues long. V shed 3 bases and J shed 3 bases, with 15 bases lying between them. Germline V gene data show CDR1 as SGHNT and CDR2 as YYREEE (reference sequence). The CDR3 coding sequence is TGTGCCAGCAGCTCCGAGGGCAGAAGCTACACCGGGGAGCTGTTTTTT. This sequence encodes CASSSEGRSYTGELFF.

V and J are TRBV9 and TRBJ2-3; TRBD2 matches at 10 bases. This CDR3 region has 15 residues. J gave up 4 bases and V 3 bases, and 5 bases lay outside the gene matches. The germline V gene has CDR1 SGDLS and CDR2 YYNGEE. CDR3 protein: CASSASGTSADTQYF. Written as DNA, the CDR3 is TGTGCCAGCAGCGCTTCCGGGACTAGCGCAGATACGCAGTATTTT.

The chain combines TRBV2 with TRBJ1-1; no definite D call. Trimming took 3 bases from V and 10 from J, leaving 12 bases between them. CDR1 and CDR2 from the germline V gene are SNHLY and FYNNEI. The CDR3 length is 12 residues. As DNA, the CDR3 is TGTGCCAGCAGTGACGGGAGGGTACGAGCTTTCTTT. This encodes CASSDGRVRAFF. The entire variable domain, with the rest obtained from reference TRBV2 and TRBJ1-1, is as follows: EPEVTQTPSHQVTQMGQEVILRCVPISNHLYFYWYRQILGQKVEFLVSFYNNEISEKSEIFDDQFSVERPDGSNFTLKIRSTKLEDSAMYFCASSDGRVRAFFGQGTRLTVV.

In DNA form, the CDR3 reads TGTGCCAGCAGCCCAGAGCCGAGGGACATCAACACTGAAGCTTTCTTT. Translation gives CASSPEPRDINTEAFF. This chain links TRBV5-4 with TRBJ1-1; perhaps TRBD1 as D (6 bases). Germline lookup yields CDR1 SGHNT and CDR2 YYREEE (reference sequence). This CDR3 spans 16 amino acids. The V end lost 4 bases, the J end lost 2 bases, and 18 bases lay between the germline ends.

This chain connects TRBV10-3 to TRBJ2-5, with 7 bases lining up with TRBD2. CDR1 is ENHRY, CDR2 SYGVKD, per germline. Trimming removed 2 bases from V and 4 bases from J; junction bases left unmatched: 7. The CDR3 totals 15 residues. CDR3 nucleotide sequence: TGTGCCATCAGTGAGCCCGAACCGGGAGGAGAGACCCAGTACTTC. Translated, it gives CAISEPEPGGETQYF.

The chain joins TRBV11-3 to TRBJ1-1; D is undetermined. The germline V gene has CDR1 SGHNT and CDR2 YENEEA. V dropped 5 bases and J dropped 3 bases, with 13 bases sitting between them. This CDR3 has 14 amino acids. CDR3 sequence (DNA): TGTGCCAGCAGCCCCCAGCGGCGCGACACTGAAGCTTTCTTT. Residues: CASSPQRRDTEAFF.

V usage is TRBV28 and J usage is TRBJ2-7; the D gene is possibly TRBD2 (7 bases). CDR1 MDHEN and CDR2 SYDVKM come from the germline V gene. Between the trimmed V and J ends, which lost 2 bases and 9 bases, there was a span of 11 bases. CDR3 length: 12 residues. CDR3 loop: CASSLGGAGQYF. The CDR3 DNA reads TGTGCCAGCAGTTTAGGGGGGGCAGGGCAGTACTTC.

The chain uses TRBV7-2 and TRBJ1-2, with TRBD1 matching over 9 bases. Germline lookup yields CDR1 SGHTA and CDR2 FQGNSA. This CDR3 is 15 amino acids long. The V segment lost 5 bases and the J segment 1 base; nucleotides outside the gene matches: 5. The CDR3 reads CASSPRTGDNYGYTF. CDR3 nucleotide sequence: TGTGCCAGCAGCCCTAGGACAGGGGATAACTATGGCTACACCTTC.

CDR3 protein: CASSETGSGYTF. The CDR3 DNA sequence: TGTGCCAGCAGTGAAACAGGGAGCGGCTACACCTTC. The rearrangement links TRBV6-1 to TRBJ1-2, with D maybe TRBD1 (6 bases). Germline V gene lookup returns CDR1 MNHNS and CDR2 SASEGT. This CDR3 has 12 amino acids. V gave up 2 bases and J gave up 8 bases, with 9 bases separating them.

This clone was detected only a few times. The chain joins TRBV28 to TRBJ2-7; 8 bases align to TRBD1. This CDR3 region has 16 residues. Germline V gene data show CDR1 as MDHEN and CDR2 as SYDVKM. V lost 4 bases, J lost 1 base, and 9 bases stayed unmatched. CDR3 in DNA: TGTGCCAGCAGTTGGGAAAGGACAGGGCGATCCTACGAGCAGTACTTC. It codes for CASSWERTGRSYEQYF. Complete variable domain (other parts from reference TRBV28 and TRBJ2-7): DVKVTQSSRYLVKRTGEKVFLECVQDMDHENMFWYRQDPGLGLRLIYFSYDVKMKEKGDIPEGYSVSREKKERFSLILESASTNQTSMYLCASSWERTGRSYEQYFGPGTRLTVT.